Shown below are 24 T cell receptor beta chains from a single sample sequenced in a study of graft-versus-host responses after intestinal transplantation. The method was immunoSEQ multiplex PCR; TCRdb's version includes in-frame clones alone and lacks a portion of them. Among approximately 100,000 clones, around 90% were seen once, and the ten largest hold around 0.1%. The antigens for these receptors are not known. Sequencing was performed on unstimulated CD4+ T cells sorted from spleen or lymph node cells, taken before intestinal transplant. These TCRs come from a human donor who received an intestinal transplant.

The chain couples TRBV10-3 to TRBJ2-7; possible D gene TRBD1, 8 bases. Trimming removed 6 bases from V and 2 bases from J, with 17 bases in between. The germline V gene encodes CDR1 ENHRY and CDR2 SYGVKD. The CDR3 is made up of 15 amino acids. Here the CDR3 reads CAISKQQGGAYEQYF. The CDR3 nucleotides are TGTGCCATCAGCAAACAACAGGGGGGGGCCTACGAGCAGTACTTC.

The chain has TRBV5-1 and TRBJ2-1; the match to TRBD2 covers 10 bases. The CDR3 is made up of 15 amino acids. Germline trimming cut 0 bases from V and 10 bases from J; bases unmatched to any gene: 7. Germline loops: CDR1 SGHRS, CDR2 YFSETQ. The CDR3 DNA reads TGCGCCAGCAGCTTGGTTCTAGCGGGGGCGAAGGAGCAGTTCTTC. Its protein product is CASSLVLAGAKEQFF.

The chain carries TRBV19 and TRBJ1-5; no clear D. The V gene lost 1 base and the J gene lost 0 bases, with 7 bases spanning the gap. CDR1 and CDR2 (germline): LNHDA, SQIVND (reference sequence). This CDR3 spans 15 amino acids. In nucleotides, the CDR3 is TGTGCCAGTAGTATAGGTTTTTATAGCAATCAGCCCCAGCATTTT. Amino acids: CASSIGFYSNQPQHF.

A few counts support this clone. The CDR3 DNA is TGTGCCAGCAGCTTATCGGGCAGGGGTAGCGGGGAGCTGTTTTTT. Protein product: CASSLSGRGSGELFF. The rearrangement links TRBV5-6 to TRBJ2-2; D may be TRBD1 (6 bases). CDR1 SGHDT and CDR2 YYEEEE come from the germline V gene. The CDR3 covers 15 residues. The ends were cut back, 2 bases at V and 7 bases at J, with 15 bases in the middle.

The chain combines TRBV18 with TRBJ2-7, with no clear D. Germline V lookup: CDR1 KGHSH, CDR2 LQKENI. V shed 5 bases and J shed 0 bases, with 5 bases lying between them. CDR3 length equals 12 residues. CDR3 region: CASSSSSYEQYF. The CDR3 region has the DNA TGTGCCAGCTCATCCAGCTCCTACGAGCAGTACTTC.

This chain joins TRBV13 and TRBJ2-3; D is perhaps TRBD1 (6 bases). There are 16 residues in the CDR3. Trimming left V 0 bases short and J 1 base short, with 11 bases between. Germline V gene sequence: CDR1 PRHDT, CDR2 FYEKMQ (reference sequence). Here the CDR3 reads CASSLGDSGGTDTQYF. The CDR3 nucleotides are TGTGCCAGCAGCTTAGGTGACTCAGGGGGCACAGATACGCAGTATTTT.

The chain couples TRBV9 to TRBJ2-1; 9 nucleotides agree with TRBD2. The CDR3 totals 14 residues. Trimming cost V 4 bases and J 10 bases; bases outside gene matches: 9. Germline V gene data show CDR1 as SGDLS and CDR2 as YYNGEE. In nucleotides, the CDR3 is TGTGCCAGCAGCCGGGGCGGGGGGGCCAGCGAGCAGTTCTTC. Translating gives CASSRGGGASEQFF.

CDR3 sequence: CASSFPDQPQHF. In DNA form, the CDR3 reads TGTGCCAGTAGTTTCCCAGATCAGCCCCAGCATTTT. V gene TRBV19 combines with J gene TRBJ1-5; the D is unclear. CDR1 and CDR2 from the germline V gene are LNHDA and SQIVND (reference sequence). With 5 bases removed from V and 5 bases from J, the gap between germline ends came to 7 bases. CDR3 length: 12 amino acids.

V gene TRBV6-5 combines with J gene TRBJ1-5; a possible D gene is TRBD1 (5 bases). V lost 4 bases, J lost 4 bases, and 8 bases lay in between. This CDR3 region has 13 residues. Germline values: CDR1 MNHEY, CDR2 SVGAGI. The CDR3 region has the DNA TGTGCCAGCAGTTTGACAGTAAATCAGCCCCAGCATTTT. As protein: CASSLTVNQPQHF.

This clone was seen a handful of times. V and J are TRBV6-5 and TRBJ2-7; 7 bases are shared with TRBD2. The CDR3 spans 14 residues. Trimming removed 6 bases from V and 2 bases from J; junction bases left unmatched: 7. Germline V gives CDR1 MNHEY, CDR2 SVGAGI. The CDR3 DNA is TGTGCCAGCAGAACAAGCGGGGTCCCCTACGAGCAGTACTTC. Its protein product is CASRTSGVPYEQYF.

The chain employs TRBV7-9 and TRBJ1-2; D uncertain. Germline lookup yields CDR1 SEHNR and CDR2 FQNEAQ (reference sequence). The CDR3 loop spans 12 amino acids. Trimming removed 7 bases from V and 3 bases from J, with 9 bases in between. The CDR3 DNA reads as TGTGCCAGCACCTCCCGGGACTATGGCTACACCTTC. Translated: CASTSRDYGYTF.

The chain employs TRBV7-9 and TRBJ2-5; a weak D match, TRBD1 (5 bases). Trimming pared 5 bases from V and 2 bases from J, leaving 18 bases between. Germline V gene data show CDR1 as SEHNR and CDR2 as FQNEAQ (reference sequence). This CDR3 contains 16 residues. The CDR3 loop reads CASSTSPDKGQETQYF. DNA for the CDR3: TGTGCCAGCAGCACGAGCCCGGACAAGGGGCAAGAGACCCAGTACTTC.

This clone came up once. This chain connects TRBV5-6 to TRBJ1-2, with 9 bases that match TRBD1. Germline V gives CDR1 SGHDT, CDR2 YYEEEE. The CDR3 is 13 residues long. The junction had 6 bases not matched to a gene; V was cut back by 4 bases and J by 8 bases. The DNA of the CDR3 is TGTGCCAGCAGCGTCCGGGACAGGGACGGCTACACCTTC. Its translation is CASSVRDRDGYTF.

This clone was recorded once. CDR3 nucleotide sequence: TGTGCCAGCAACCAACAGGGGGGCACTGAAGCTTTCTTT. Its protein is CASNQQGGTEAFF. The chain links TRBV6-5 to TRBJ1-1, with TRBD1 matching 8 bases. Germline CDR1 reads MNHEY; CDR2 reads SVGAGI. V lost 7 bases, J lost 4 bases, and 5 bases stayed unmatched. The CDR3 has 13 amino acids.

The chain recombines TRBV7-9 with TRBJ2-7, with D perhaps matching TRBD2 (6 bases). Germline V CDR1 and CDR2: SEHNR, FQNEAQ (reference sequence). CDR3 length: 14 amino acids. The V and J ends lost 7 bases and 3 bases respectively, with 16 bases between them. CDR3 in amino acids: CASIPPGVGYEQYF. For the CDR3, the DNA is TGTGCCAGCATCCCCCCGGGGGTAGGCTACGAGCAGTACTTC.

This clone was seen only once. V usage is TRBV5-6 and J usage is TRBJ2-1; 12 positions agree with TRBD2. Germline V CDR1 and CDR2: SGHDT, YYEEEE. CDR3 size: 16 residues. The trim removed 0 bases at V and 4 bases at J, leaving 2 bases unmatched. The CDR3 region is CASSLELAGGYNEQFF. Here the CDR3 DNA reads TGTGCCAGCAGCTTGGAGCTAGCGGGGGGGTACAATGAGCAGTTCTTC.

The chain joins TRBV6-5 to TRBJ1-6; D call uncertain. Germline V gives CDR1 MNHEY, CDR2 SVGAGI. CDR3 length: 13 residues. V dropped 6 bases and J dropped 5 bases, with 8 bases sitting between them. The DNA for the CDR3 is TGTGCCAGCAGGTTGGCGGATAATTCACCCCTCCACTTT. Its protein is CASRLADNSPLHF.

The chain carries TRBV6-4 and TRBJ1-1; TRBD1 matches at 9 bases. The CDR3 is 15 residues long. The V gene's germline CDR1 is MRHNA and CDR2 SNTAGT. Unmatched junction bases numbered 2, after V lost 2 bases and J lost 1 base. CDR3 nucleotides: TGTGCCAGCAGTGACACAGGGGGCCGGAACACTGAAGCTTTCTTT. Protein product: CASSDTGGRNTEAFF.

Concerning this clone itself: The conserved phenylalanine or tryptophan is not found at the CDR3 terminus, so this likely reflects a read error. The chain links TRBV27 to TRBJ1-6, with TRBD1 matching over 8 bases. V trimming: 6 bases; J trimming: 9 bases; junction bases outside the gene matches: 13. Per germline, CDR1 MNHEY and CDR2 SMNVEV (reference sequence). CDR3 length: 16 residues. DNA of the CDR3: TGTGCCAGCAGCCTGACCGGACAGGGAGGGGTTTCACCCCTCCACTCT. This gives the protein CASSLTGQGGVSPLHS.

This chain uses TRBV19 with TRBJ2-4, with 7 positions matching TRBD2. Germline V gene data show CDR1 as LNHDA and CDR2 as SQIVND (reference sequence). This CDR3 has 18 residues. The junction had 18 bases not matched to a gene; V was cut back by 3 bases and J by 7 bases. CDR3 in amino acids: CASSIGRGGWAGGNIQYF. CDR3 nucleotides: TGTGCCAGTAGTATTGGGCGCGGGGGTTGGGCTGGTGGCAACATTCAGTACTTC.

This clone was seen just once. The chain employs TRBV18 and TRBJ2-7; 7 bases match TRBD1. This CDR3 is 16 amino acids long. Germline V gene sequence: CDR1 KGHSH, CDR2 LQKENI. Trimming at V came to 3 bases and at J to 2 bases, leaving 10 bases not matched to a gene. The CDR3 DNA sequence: TGTGCCAGCTCACCGCCCCGGCCAGGGGGACCCTACGAGCAGTACTTC. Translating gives CASSPPRPGGPYEQYF.

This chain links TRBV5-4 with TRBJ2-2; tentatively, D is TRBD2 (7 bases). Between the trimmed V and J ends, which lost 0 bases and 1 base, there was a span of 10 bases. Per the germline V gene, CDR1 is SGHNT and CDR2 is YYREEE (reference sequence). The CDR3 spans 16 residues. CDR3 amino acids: CASSLGGGRNTGELFF. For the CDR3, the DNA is TGTGCCAGCAGCTTGGGCGGGGGCAGGAACACCGGGGAGCTGTTTTTT.

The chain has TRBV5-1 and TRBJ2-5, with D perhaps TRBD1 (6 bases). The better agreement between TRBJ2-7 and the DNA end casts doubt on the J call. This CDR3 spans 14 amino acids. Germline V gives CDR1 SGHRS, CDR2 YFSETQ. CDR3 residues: CASSPDSGKYEQYF. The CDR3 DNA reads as TGCGCCAGCAGCCCGGACAGTGGAAAGTACGAGCAGTACTTC.

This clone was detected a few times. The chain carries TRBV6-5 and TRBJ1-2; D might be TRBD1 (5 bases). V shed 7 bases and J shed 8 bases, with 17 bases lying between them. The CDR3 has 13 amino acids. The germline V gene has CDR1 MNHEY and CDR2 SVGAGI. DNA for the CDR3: TGTGCCAGCACCAAGGGGTACAAGGCCGGCTACACCTTC. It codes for CASTKGYKAGYTF.